This TCR beta chain appears in the sequencing data of a study of T cells after somatic rescue of genetic block. There are 14 residues in the CDR3. Germline CDR1 MNHNS, CDR2 SASEGT. Trimming took 1 base from V and 2 from J, leaving 5 bases between them. TCRdb's copy holds only in-frame clones and misses some; the assay was immunoSEQ multiplex PCR. The data hold roughly 71,000 clones, with roughly 88% observed a single time. This clone was observed a few times. The chain has TRBV6-1 and TRBJ2-2, with D uncertain. What was sequenced was peripheral blood mononuclear cells (PBMCs). The receptor was isolated from a young man. CDR3 loop: CASSEGSNTGELFF. The CDR3 DNA sequence: TGTGCCAGCAGTGAAGGTTCAAACACCGGGGAGCTGTTTTTT.